This T cell receptor beta chain stems from a study of siplizumab effects on memory and regulatory T cells. The CDR3 contains 15 residues. The V end was cut by 1 base, the J end by 4 bases, with 14 bases between. The germline CDR1 and CDR2 sequences are SGHDT and YYEEEE. Findings and limits, study-wide: Memory cells seemed less diverse than naive T cells, which also seemed major contributors to the alloresponse.

Profiled with immunoSEQ multiplex PCR; TCRdb holds only in-frame clones, not every one. The table lists tens of thousands of clones, 93% of them singletons. Regarding this clone: Its antigen is as yet unknown.

The material sequenced was CD8+ T cells sorted from blood. This receptor was identified in a human donor in good health. The chain combines TRBV5-6 with TRBJ1-1, with D unclear. The DNA of the CDR3 is TGTGCCAGCAGCTTGATACAAAGGATGGGCACTGAAGCTTTCTTT. Residues: CASSLIQRMGTEAFF.